Presented here are 26 T cell receptor beta chains from one specimen sequenced in a study of blood T cell repertoires in COVID-19. Sequencing was performed with immunoSEQ multiplex PCR; in TCRdb, only in-frame clones are kept and a portion is missing. The sample contains some 270,000 clones, roughly 84% of which appear only once. The sample was PBMCs or T cells enriched from blood (not recorded which). The receptors shown here come from a man between 45 and 60 years old who had recovered from COVID-19.

This chain uses TRBV28 with TRBJ1-3; a possible D gene is TRBD1 (6 bases). Trimming shortened V by 4 bases and J by 1 base, and 11 bases separated the two germline ends. CDR1 and CDR2 (germline): MDHEN, SYDVKM. This CDR3 region has 15 residues. Written as DNA, the CDR3 is TGTGCCAGCAGTTATAGGGGGTTATCTGGAAACACCATATATTTT. Its translation is CASSYRGLSGNTIYF.

This clone has more than one count but fewer than ten. This chain links TRBV19 with TRBJ1-3; D remains unclear. Between the trimmed V and J ends, which lost 6 bases and 4 bases, there was a span of 10 bases. In germline, CDR1 is LNHDA, CDR2 SQIVND (reference sequence). The CDR3 is made up of 13 amino acids. The CDR3 nucleotides are TGTGCCAGTAGGCTGGCTTGGGGAAACACCATATATTTT. Encoded protein: CASRLAWGNTIYF.

The rearrangement links TRBV18 to TRBJ1-2, with TRBD1 identical over 7 bases. The CDR3 runs to 14 residues. J was trimmed by 7 bases and V by 3 bases; bases with no gene match: 8. Germline V gene lookup returns CDR1 KGHSH and CDR2 LQKENI. The CDR3 bases are TGTGCCAGCTCACCCCTCGACAGGGACGGTGGCTACACCTTC. Amino acids: CASSPLDRDGGYTF.

This rearrangement joins TRBV28 to TRBJ2-7; 10 bases align to TRBD1. Germline V gives CDR1 MDHEN, CDR2 SYDVKM. This CDR3 is built from 15 residues. J gave up 3 bases and V 4 bases, and 6 bases lay outside the gene matches. In DNA form, the CDR3 reads TGTGCCAGCAGTTCCCCGGGACAGGGGAACTACGAGCAGTACTTC. Translated, it gives CASSSPGQGNYEQYF.

The genes are TRBV12-3 or TRBV12-4 and TRBJ2-3; perhaps TRBD2 as D (6 bases). The CDR3 sequence is 11 residues long. V lost 2 bases and J 10 bases, leaving 7 bases between the germline ends. CDR3 nucleotide sequence: TGTGCCAGCAGTTTACCGGGGGCGCAGTATTTT. Residues: CASSLPGAQYF.

The rearrangement uses TRBV5-1 and TRBJ2-2; 7 bases match TRBD1. Trimming at V came to 9 bases and at J to 5 bases, leaving 7 bases not matched to a gene. CDR3 length: 13 amino acids. Germline V gene lookup returns CDR1 SGHRS and CDR2 YFSETQ. The CDR3 DNA reads as TGCGCCACTCGACAGGGACCGACCGGGGAGCTGTTTTTT. This codes for CATRQGPTGELFF.

The chain carries TRBV18 and TRBJ2-1; the match to TRBD2 covers 12 bases. Germline loops: CDR1 KGHSH, CDR2 LQKENI. V was clipped by 8 bases and J by 6 bases; unmatched bases: 5. This CDR3 contains 14 residues. The CDR3 reads CASTGLAGPNEQFF. CDR3 sequence (DNA): TGTGCCAGCACCGGACTAGCGGGACCCAATGAGCAGTTCTTC.

Only one count was recorded for this clone. The chain employs TRBV10-3 and TRBJ2-7; no firm D call. This CDR3 contains 11 residues. The germline V gene encodes CDR1 ENHRY and CDR2 SYGVKD. Trimming took off 8 bases at V and 4 bases at J, with 9 bases between the two ends. The CDR3 DNA is TGTGCCATCGCTCAGAATTACGAGCAGTACTTC. Translating gives CAIAQNYEQYF.

The rearrangement joins TRBV5-6 to TRBJ1-6, with 8 bases fitting TRBD1. Germline V gene lookup returns CDR1 SGHDT and CDR2 YYEEEE. The J segment lost 7 bases and the V segment lost 4 bases, leaving 7 bases of the junction unmatched. The CDR3 covers 15 residues. CDR3: CASSTTGAINSPLHF. The CDR3 region has the DNA TGTGCCAGCAGCACGACAGGGGCCATCAATTCACCCCTCCACTTT.

The chain employs TRBV18 and TRBJ2-1; 8 bases fit TRBD2. The V segment lost 3 bases and the J segment 9 bases; nucleotides outside the gene matches: 13. The CDR3 sequence is 16 residues long. The germline V gene encodes CDR1 KGHSH and CDR2 LQKENI. DNA for the CDR3: TGTGCCAGCTCACCTACAGCGGGAGTAAGGATTGTTGAGCAGTTCTTC. It codes for CASSPTAGVRIVEQFF.

This chain uses TRBV11-2 with TRBJ2-7, with TRBD2 as a possible D gene (5 bases). CDR3 length: 15 residues. Germline CDR1 SGHAT, CDR2 FQNNGV. Trimming pared 1 base from V and 2 bases from J, leaving 12 bases between. The CDR3 DNA sequence: TGTGCCAGCAGCTTAGTAGCGCCCCCTACCTACGAGCAGTACTTC. It translates to CASSLVAPPTYEQYF.

The chain recombines TRBV10-2 with TRBJ2-6; possible D gene TRBD2, 6 bases. Per the germline V gene, CDR1 is WSHSY and CDR2 is SAAADI. The ends were cut back, 3 bases at V and 0 bases at J, with 12 bases in the middle. This CDR3 has 17 residues. CDR3 region: CASSERLGRSGANVLTF. Written as DNA, the CDR3 is TGCGCCAGCAGTGAACGACTAGGTCGCTCTGGGGCCAACGTCCTGACTTTC.

The rearrangement links TRBV3-1 (or the pseudogene TRBV3-2) to TRBJ1-5; 9 nucleotides agree with TRBD1. Germline V gene data show CDR1 as LGHDT and CDR2 as YNNKEL (reference sequence). V was pared by 4 bases and J by 1 base, with 8 bases of the junction left unmatched. The CDR3 totals 17 residues. CDR3 nucleotide sequence: TGTGCCAGCAGCCCCACAGGGGGCTTCGGGAGCAATCAGCCCCAGCATTTT. Its protein is CASSPTGGFGSNQPQHF.

This clone has a single count. The chain couples TRBV7-9 to TRBJ1-4; D call uncertain. Germline V gene data show CDR1 as SEHNR and CDR2 as FQNEAQ (reference sequence). There are 13 residues in the CDR3. V lost 5 bases to trimming and J lost 8 bases, with 12 bases between them. Written as DNA, the CDR3 is TGTGCCAGCAGCCCCACGAACGGGGAAAAACTGTTTTTT. This encodes CASSPTNGEKLFF. The whole variable domain, remainder taken from reference TRBV7-9 and TRBJ1-4, is DTGVSQNPRHKITKRGQNVTFRCDPISEHNRLYWYRQTLGQGPEFLTYFQNEAQLEKSRLLSDRFSAERPKGSFSTLEIQRTEQGDSAMYLCASSPTNGEKLFFGSGTQLSVL.

The CDR3 DNA sequence: TGCGCCAGCAGCCTCCTAGCGGGGCGAACAGATACGCAGTATTTT. Its protein is CASSLLAGRTDTQYF. The J gene is TRBJ2-3, the V gene TRBV5-1; 9 bases align to TRBD2. This CDR3 is 15 amino acids long. V was pared by 4 bases and J by 3 bases, with 6 bases of the junction left unmatched. Germline CDR1 reads SGHRS; CDR2 reads YFSETQ.

The chain employs TRBV20-1 and TRBJ2-1; 7 nucleotides agree with TRBD2. V shed 3 bases, J shed 7 bases, and the junction held 6 bases outside the gene matches. The CDR3 sequence is 13 residues long. In germline, CDR1 is DFQATT, CDR2 SNEGSKA (reference sequence). The CDR3 sequence is CSASSGGLNEQFF. For the CDR3, the DNA is TGCAGTGCTAGTTCGGGGGGTTTAAATGAGCAGTTCTTC.

The chain is built from TRBV28 and TRBJ1-5; 7 nucleotides match TRBD1. This CDR3 has 16 amino acids. Germline V gene data show CDR1 as MDHEN and CDR2 as SYDVKM. V dropped 3 bases and J dropped 3; count of bases not matched to a gene: 8. The CDR3 coding sequence is TGTGCCAGCAGTTTTTACTGGGGACAGAACAATCAGCCCCAGCATTTT. This sequence encodes CASSFYWGQNNQPQHF. Variable domain in full (rest from reference TRBV28 and TRBJ1-5): DVKVTQSSRYLVKRTGEKVFLECVQDMDHENMFWYRQDPGLGLRLIYFSYDVKMKEKGDIPEGYSVSREKKERFSLILESASTNQTSMYLCASSFYWGQNNQPQHFGDGTRLSIL.

This chain connects TRBV28 to TRBJ2-1; the match to TRBD1 covers 8 bases. J lost 11 bases, V lost 6 bases, and 6 bases had no gene match. The V gene's germline CDR1 is MDHEN and CDR2 SYDVKM. The CDR3 has 12 amino acids. The CDR3 bases are TGTGCCAGCAGCCTGGACAGGGATAAGCAGTTCTTC. Residues: CASSLDRDKQFF.

The chain links TRBV10-3 to TRBJ2-3; 9 nucleotides align to TRBD2. There are 18 residues in the CDR3. From germline, CDR1 is ENHRY and CDR2 SYGVKD. V shed 7 bases and J 0 bases; nucleotides not matched to a gene: 14. The CDR3 DNA reads TGTGCCATCAAGTTGGGAGTTAGCGGGGGAATTAGCACAGATACGCAGTATTTT. It codes for CAIKLGVSGGISTDTQYF.

The rearrangement links TRBV29-1 to TRBJ2-3; possible D gene TRBD1, 5 bases. The V gene lost 7 bases and the J gene lost 2 bases, with 13 bases spanning the gap. The CDR3 has 13 amino acids. CDR1 and CDR2 from the germline V gene are SQVTM and ANQGSEA. CDR3 DNA sequence: TGCAGCGCTATGACAGACCTCACAGATACGCAGTATTTT. It specifies CSAMTDLTDTQYF.

This clone was observed a handful of times. The chain employs TRBV6-5 and TRBJ2-3; weak D call: TRBD2 (6 bases). Germline V gives CDR1 MNHEY, CDR2 SVGAGI. Trimming stripped 7 bases from V and 2 bases from J, with 13 bases between. The CDR3 has 14 residues. In nucleotides, the CDR3 is TGTGCCAGCATCATGGGGGGAACCACAGATACGCAGTATTTT. This translates into CASIMGGTTDTQYF.

The chain has TRBV15 and TRBJ1-2; D gene uncertain. Per germline, CDR1 LNHNV and CDR2 YYDKDF (reference sequence). This CDR3 contains 15 residues. V was clipped by 1 base and J by 2 bases, with 11 bases between them. As DNA, the CDR3 is TGTGCCACCAGCAGAGGCCACAACGGGAACTATGGCTACACCTTC. Translated, it gives CATSRGHNGNYGYTF.

The rearrangement links TRBV29-1 to TRBJ1-3; 8 nucleotides agree with TRBD1. CDR1 and CDR2 from the germline V gene are SQVTM and ANQGSEA. The CDR3 covers 15 residues. Trimming at V came to 0 bases and at J to 4 bases, leaving 5 bases not matched to a gene. The CDR3 bases are TGCAGCGTTGAAGAACCCAGGGGGCAAGGAAACACCATATATTTT. This codes for CSVEEPRGQGNTIYF.

This clone was seen only once. The V gene is TRBV14, the J gene TRBJ1-1, with D possibly being TRBD1 (6 bases). The CDR3 has 15 residues. Germline CDR1 is SGHDN and CDR2 is FVKESK. Trimming shortened V by 4 bases and J by 1 base, and 13 bases separated the two germline ends. CDR3 in amino acids: CASSPHRARNTEAFF. The DNA for the CDR3 is TGTGCCAGCAGCCCGCACAGGGCGAGGAACACTGAAGCTTTCTTT.

The rearrangement links TRBV5-6 to TRBJ1-6; D perhaps matches TRBD1 (6 bases). The CDR3 totals 18 residues. Trimming left V 0 bases short and J 7 bases short, with 20 bases between. The germline V gene encodes CDR1 SGHDT and CDR2 YYEEEE. The CDR3 DNA is TGTGCCAGCAGCTTGGTGGAGGCAGAGACAGGCGGAAATTCACCCCTCCACTTT. This encodes CASSLVEAETGGNSPLHF. The full variable domain, its missing parts supplied by reference TRBV5-6 and TRBJ1-6, is DAGVTQSPTHLIKTRGQQVTLRCSPKSGHDTVSWYQQALGQGPQFIFQYYEEEERQRGNFPDRFSGHQFPNYSSELNVNALLLGDSALYLCASSLVEAETGGNSPLHFGNGTRLTVT.

The J gene is TRBJ1-1, the V gene TRBV10-3; 9 bases agree with TRBD1. The V gene's germline CDR1 is ENHRY and CDR2 SYGVKD. The trim removed 7 bases at V and 6 bases at J, leaving 12 bases unmatched. The CDR3 totals 15 residues. DNA of the CDR3: TGTGCCATCACCCCGGACAGGGGAGGTTCTCCTGAAGCTTTCTTT. Residues: CAITPDRGGSPEAFF.